This TCR beta chain was profiled in a study of T cell repertoires in cytomegalovirus infection. Turning to the study itself: Matching HLA type, along with CMV infection, was indicated by public TCR beta signatures.

Trimming cost V 2 bases and J 5 bases, with 16 bases left between them. Germline CDR1 is DFQATT and CDR2 is SNEGSKA (reference sequence). The CDR3 consists of 14 residues. TCRdb called the reads again in MiXCR, with one record for every CDR3 protein. This sample has hundreds of thousands of distinct CDR3 sequences, with around 24% found just once. The sequencing sample was made of CD8+ T cells from PBMCs. This chain connects TRBV20-1 to TRBJ2-7; D gene unclear. This TCR was sampled from a human donor in good health (CMV status not recorded). Some clones in this sample may be carry-over from other donors' samples. This chain's CDR3 is CSARSLIGSDEQYF. In DNA, the CDR3 is TGCAGTGCTAGAAGCCTTATAGGGTCGGACGAGCAGTACTTC.